The rows below give T cell receptor beta chains drawn from one sample of a study of ipilimumab plus nivolumab after autologous stem cell transplantation. TCRdb keeps only in-frame clones here, not all; method: immunoSEQ multiplex PCR. The repertoire holds fewer than 25,000 clones, with roughly 69% as singletons. The sequencing here drew on PBMCs, taken in a trial of ipilimumab plus nivolumab as post-transplant consolidation. Source of these receptors: a male donor with diffuse large B-cell lymphoma. CDR3s include the opening cysteine and the closing phenylalanine or tryptophan. A D gene is named only where the DNA matches it firmly. Rows may omit the clone size; those that give it use once, few, many or a size class.

D	J	size	V	CDR3	DNA
-	TRBJ1-5	few	TRBV19	CASSMGRDQPQHF	TGTGCCAGTAGTATGGGAAGGGACCAGCCCCAGCATTTT
-	TRBJ1-3	many	TRBV10-3	CAIFQGGTGNTIYF	TGTGCCATCTTTCAAGGGGGGACTGGAAACACCATATATTTT
-	TRBJ2-1	-	TRBV21-1	CASSILNNEQFF	TGTGCCAGCAGCATACTAAACAATGAGCAGTTCTTC
-	TRBJ2-3	-	TRBV29-1	CSVDSSGTTDTQYF	TGCAGCGTTGATAGTAGCGGCACCACAGATACGCAGTATTTT
-	TRBJ1-3	-	TRBV2	CASSPPVGNTIYF	TGTGCCAGCAGTCCCCCCGTGGGAAACACCATATATTTT
TRBD2	TRBJ2-1	-	TRBV19	CATSDLRGAYNEQFF	TGTGCCACCAGTGACTTGCGGGGGGCGTACAATGAGCAGTTCTTC
TRBD1	TRBJ2-5	-	TRBV28	CASSSNRGWTGGVQETQYF	TGTGCCAGCAGTTCCAATCGGGGGTGGACAGGGGGCGTCCAAGAGACCCAGTACTTC
-	TRBJ1-5	-	TRBV6-5	CASSYQVGVGQPQHF	TGTGCCAGCAGTTACCAGGTGGGGGTAGGGCAGCCCCAGCATTTT
-	TRBJ2-1	medium-sized	TRBV14	CASSQAPRNEQFF	TGTGCCAGCAGCCAAGCCCCTCGGAATGAGCAGTTCTTC
-	TRBJ2-1	-	TRBV19	CASSMGVYNEQFF	TGTGCCAGTAGTATGGGAGTCTACAATGAGCAGTTCTTC
-	TRBJ2-6	-	TRBV5-1	CASGAPDSGANVLTF	TGCGCCAGCGGAGCACCCGACTCTGGGGCCAACGTCCTGACTTTC
TRBD2	TRBJ2-7	medium-sized	TRBV11-2	CASSLAGLAVDEQYF	TGTGCCAGCAGCTTAGCCGGACTAGCGGTCGACGAGCAGTACTTC
-	TRBJ2-7	few	TRBV29-1	CSVASDSTYEQYF	TGCAGCGTTGCCTCGGACAGCACCTACGAGCAGTACTTC
-	TRBJ1-4	-	TRBV6-1	CASSEGNGGEKLFF	TGTGCCAGCAGTGAAGGTAACGGAGGTGAAAAACTGTTTTTT
TRBD1	TRBJ1-2	-	TRBV19	CASSTGQGIRGYTF	TGTGCCAGTAGTACCGGACAGGGAATACGTGGCTACACCTTC
-	TRBJ2-1	-	TRBV23-1	CASSQSGVRRSYNEQFF	TGCGCCAGCAGTCAATCGGGGGTGCGAAGATCCTACAATGAGCAGTTCTTC
-	TRBJ2-2	-	TRBV30	CAWSGVAVTGELFF	TGTGCCTGGAGTGGGGTGGCGGTCACCGGGGAGCTGTTTTTT
TRBD1	TRBJ1-1	-	TRBV29-1	CSVTTGMNTEAFF	TGCAGCGTAACGACAGGGATGAACACTGAAGCTTTCTTT
-	TRBJ1-5	-	TRBV2	CASSLQGSQPQHF	TGTGCCAGCAGTTTACAGGGCTCGCAGCCCCAGCATTTT
TRBD1	TRBJ1-4	-	TRBV10-3	CATQGAWANEKLFF	TGTGCCACGCAGGGGGCATGGGCTAATGAAAAACTGTTTTTT
TRBD2	TRBJ2-1	-	TRBV19	CASNLAGGLDEQFF	TGTGCCAGTAATCTAGCGGGGGGGTTGGATGAGCAGTTCTTC
-	TRBJ2-7	once	TRBV6-6	CASSYSGRRSYEQYF	TGTGCCAGCAGTTACTCAGGACGGCGCTCCTACGAGCAGTACTTC
-	TRBJ1-2	-	TRBV4-2	CASSQGPSSGYTF	TGTGCCAGCAGCCAAGGGCCCAGTAGCGGCTACACCTTC
-	TRBJ2-7	medium-sized	TRBV7-9	CASSSSGVNEQYF	TGTGCCAGCAGCTCTTCAGGGGTCAACGAGCAGTACTTC
TRBD1	TRBJ2-1	-	TRBV29-1	CSVGTGPPYNEQFF	TGCAGCGTTGGGACAGGACCACCCTACAATGAGCAGTTCTTC
-	TRBJ1-4	few	TRBV5-1	CASSYSGAATNEKLFF	TGCGCCAGCAGCTATTCAGGAGCGGCCACTAATGAAAAACTGTTTTTT
TRBD1	TRBJ1-1	-	TRBV7-9	CASSSGTENTEAFF	TGTGCCAGCAGCTCCGGGACAGAAAACACTGAAGCTTTCTTT
-	TRBJ1-5	-	TRBV6-5	CASSYSIYGNQPQHF	TGTGCCAGCAGTTACTCGATATATGGAAATCAGCCCCAGCATTTT
-	TRBJ2-7	-	TRBV11-3	CASSSPSEQYF	TGTGCCAGCAGCTCCCCAAGTGAGCAGTACTTC
TRBD2	TRBJ2-5	once	TRBV5-6	CASSLGGSGETQYF	TGTGCCAGCAGCTTGGGGGGTAGCGGGGAGACCCAGTACTTC
TRBD1	TRBJ2-7	-	TRBV15	CATSRLGTASYEQYF	TGTGCCACCAGCAGACTTGGGACAGCTAGTTACGAGCAGTACTTC
TRBD1	TRBJ2-3	-	TRBV2	CASSELDRGQYF	TGTGCCAGCAGTGAATTGGACAGGGGACAGTATTTT
-	TRBJ1-2	-	TRBV19	CASRPGLNYYGYTF	TGTGCCAGTAGACCGGGACTGAATTACTATGGCTACACCTTC
-	TRBJ1-3	-	TRBV30	CAWSDETVTSGNTIYF	TGTGCCTGGAGTGACGAGACAGTTACCTCTGGAAACACCATATATTTT
-	TRBJ2-2	-	TRBV15	CATSPPRLAGELFF	TGTGCCACCAGCCCACCCCGGTTAGCCGGGGAGCTGTTTTTT
-	TRBJ2-7	-	TRBV5-1	CASAGGVNPSEQYF	TGCGCCAGCGCCGGAGGAGTGAATCCCTCCGAGCAGTACTTC
-	TRBJ2-5	-	TRBV19	CASSHTGGETQYF	TGTGCCAGTAGCCACACGGGTGGCGAGACCCAGTACTTC
-	TRBJ1-2	-	TRBV11-2	CASSLTPNQGPNYGYTF	TGTGCCAGCAGCTTAACCCCAAACCAGGGACCTAACTATGGCTACACCTTC
-	TRBJ1-5	few	TRBV19	CASEQKRRGNQPQHF	TGTGCCAGTGAACAGAAGAGGCGAGGCAATCAGCCCCAGCATTTT
-	TRBJ2-5	-	TRBV10-1	CASSETGTGETQYF	TGCGCCAGCAGTGAGACTGGGACCGGGGAGACCCAGTACTTC